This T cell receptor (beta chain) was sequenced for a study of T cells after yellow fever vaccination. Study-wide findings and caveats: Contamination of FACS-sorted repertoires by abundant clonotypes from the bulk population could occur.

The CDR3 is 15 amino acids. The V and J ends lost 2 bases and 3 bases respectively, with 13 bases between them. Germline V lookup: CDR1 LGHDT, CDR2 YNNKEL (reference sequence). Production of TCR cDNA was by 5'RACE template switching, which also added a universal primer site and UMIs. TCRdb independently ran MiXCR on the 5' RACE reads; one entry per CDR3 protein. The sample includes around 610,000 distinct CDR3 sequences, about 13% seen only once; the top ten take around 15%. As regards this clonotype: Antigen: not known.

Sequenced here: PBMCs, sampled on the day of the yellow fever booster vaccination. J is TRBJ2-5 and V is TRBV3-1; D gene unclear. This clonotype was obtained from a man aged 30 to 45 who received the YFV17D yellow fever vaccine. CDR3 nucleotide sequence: TGTGCCAGCAGCCAACCCACCGGGCTGAAAGAGACCCAGTACTTC. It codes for CASSQPTGLKETQYF.